This TCR beta chain was retrieved from a study of shared T cell receptors in the human thymus. The germline V gene encodes CDR1 SEHNR and CDR2 FQNEAQ (reference sequence). Trimming stripped 5 bases from V and 0 bases from J, with 5 bases between. This CDR3 is built from 12 residues. TCRdb's copy holds only in-frame clones and misses some; the assay was immunoSEQ multiplex PCR. Of roughly 500,000 clones detected, 78% appear once; the ten largest clones hold about 0.014%. This sample was also put to use in a study of human thymus T cells. That paper states: Congenital heart defects were the reason for the corrective surgery that the donors, healthy Finnish infants, were having. Resections from corrective heart surgery supplied the thymus tissue. Apparent bias marked the V and J gene usage of thymic and blood repertoires. Unrelated individuals reportedly shared highly overlapping thymic TCR repertoires.

The chain carries TRBV7-9 and TRBJ2-7; no definite D call. Source material: thymocytes. This sequence was found in a boy under two years old with a congenital heart defect. CDR3 region: CASSHGSYEQYF. Here the CDR3 DNA reads TGTGCCAGCAGCCACGGCTCCTACGAGCAGTACTTC. Supplemented by reference TRBV7-9 and TRBJ2-7, the full variable domain reads DTGVSQNPRHKITKRGQNVTFRCDPISEHNRLYWYRQTLGQGPEFLTYFQNEAQLEKSRLLSDRFSAERPKGSFSTLEIQRTEQGDSAMYLCASSHGSYEQYFGPGTRLTVT.